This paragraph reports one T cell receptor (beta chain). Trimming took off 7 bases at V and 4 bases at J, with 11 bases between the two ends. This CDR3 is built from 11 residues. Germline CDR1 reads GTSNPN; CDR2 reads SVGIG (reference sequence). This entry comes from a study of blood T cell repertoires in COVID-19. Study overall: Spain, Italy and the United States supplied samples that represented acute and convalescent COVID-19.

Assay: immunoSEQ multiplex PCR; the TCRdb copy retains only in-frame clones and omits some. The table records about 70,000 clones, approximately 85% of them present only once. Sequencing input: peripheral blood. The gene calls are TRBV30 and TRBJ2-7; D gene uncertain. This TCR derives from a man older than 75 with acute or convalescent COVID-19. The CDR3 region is CALSGPYEQYF. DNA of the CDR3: TGTGCCTTATCTGGGCCTTACGAGCAGTACTTC. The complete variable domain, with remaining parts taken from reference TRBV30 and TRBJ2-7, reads SQTIHQWPATLVQPVGSPLSLECTVEGTSNPNLYWYRQAAGRGLQLLFYSVGIGQISSEVPQNLSASRPQDRQFILSSKKLLLSDSGFYLCALSGPYEQYFGPGTRLTVT.